This T cell receptor beta chain is from a study of CD8 T cells in ankylosing spondylitis. This CDR3 is 12 amino acids long. Unmatched junction bases numbered 5, after V lost 5 bases and J lost 8 bases. Per the germline V gene, CDR1 is SGHRS and CDR2 is YFSETQ. Libraries for TCR beta were made by quantitative 5'-RACE with molecular barcodes. In TCRdb, the 5' RACE reads were re-called with MiXCR into one record per CDR3 protein. The repertoire holds 200,000 or so distinct CDR3 sequences, approximately 13% seen once, with 8% to 13% in the top ten. This clonotype showed up many times. What it binds is not known. Study results and limitations: In ankylosing spondylitis blood, a motif of 7 to 9 highly homologous TCR beta variants appeared characteristic.

Sequenced sample: blood, either unsorted or a sorted T cell fraction (not recorded which). The receptor comes from a female donor with ankylosing spondylitis or in good health (not recorded which). The chain combines TRBV5-1 with TRBJ1-1; 8 bases are shared with TRBD1. CDR3 DNA sequence: TGCGCCAGCAGTTATGGACAGGGCGAAGCTTTCTTT. Its protein is CASSYGQGEAFF. Variable domain in full (rest from reference TRBV5-1 and TRBJ1-1): KAGVTQTPRYLIKTRGQQVTLSCSPISGHRSVSWYQQTPGQGLQFLFEYFSETQRNKGNFPGRFSGRQFSNSRSEMNVSTLELGDSALYLCASSYGQGEAFFGQGTRLTVV.